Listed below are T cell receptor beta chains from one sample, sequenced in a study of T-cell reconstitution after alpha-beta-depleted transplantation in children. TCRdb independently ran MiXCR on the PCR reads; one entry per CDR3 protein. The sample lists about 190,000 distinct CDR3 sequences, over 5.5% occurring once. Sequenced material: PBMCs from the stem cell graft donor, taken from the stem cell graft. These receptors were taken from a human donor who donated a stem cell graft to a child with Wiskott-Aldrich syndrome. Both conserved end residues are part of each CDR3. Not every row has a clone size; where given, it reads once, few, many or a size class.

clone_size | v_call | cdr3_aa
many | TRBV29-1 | CSVEGGTASGNTIYF
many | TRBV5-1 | CASSPQTSGPNEQFF
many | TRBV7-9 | CASSLAETGFEKLFF
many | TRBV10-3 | CAISKTGLETGTQYF
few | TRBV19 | CASSPRSVATGELFF
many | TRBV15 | CATSRDWVLDSYEQYF
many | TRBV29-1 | CSVAQGPGDEQFF
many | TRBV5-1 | CASSYGQTDSPLHF
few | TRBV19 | CASSAAGAGADTQYF
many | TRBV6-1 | CASINSTGTVGEQYF
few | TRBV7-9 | CASTQSRFCCGNTIYF
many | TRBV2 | CASRQANTEAFF
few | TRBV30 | CASLGDEIYGYTF
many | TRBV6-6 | CASSGEETQYF
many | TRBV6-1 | CASTPRGGSNQPQHF
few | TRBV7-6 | CASSPAESNQPQHF
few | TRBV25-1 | CASSESVNYGYTF
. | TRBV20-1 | CCARKGDLTTGNEQFF
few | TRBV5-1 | CASSLGDSSGNTIYF
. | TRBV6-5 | CASIPEPGTSGKVDTQYF
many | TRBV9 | CASSVGRGGSYEQFF
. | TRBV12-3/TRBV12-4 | CATSGRYYGYTF
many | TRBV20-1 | CSARVGTGGELRTEAFF
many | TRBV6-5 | CASSQEWDRDSTDTQYF
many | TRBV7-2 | CASSLKGAEQPQHF
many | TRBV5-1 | CASSLDAIEQFF
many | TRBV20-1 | CSARRSANYGYTF
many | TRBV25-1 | CASSEVGSPPEQFF
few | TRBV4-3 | CASSQLPGLQNAVTEAFF